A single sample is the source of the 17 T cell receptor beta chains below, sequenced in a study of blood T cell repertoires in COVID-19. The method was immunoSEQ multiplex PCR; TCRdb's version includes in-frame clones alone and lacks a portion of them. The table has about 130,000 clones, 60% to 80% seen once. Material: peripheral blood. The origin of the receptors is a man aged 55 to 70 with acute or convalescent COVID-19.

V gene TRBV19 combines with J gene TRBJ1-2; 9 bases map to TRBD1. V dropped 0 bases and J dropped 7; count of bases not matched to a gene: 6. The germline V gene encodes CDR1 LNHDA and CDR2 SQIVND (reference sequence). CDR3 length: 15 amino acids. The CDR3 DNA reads TGTGCCAGTAGTATAGAAATACAGGGGGCGTCTGGCTACACCTTC. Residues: CASSIEIQGASGYTF. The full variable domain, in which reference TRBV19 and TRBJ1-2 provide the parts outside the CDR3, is DGGITQSPKYLFRKEGQNVTLSCEQNLNHDAMYWYRQDPGQGLRLIYYSQIVNDFQKGDIAEGYSVSREKKESFPLTVTSAQKNPTAFYLCASSIEIQGASGYTFGSGTRLTVV.

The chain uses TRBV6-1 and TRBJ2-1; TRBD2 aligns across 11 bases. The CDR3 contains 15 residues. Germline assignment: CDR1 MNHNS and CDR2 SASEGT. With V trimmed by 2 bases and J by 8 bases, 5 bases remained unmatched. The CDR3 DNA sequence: TGTGCCAGCAGTGAACTAGCGGGAGGTTTGGATGAGCAGTTCTTC. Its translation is CASSELAGGLDEQFF.

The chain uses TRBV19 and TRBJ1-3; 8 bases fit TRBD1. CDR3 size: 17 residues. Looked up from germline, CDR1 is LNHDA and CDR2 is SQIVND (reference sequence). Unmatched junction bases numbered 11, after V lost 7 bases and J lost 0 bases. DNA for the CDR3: TGTGCCAGTACCGAATACACAGGGGGTGCCTCTGGAAACACCATATATTTT. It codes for CASTEYTGGASGNTIYF.

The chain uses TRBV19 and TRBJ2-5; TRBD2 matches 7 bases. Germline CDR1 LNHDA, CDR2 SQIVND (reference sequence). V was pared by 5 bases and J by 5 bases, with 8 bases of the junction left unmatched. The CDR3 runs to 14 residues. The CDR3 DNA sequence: TGTGCCAGTAGTCCCCTGCGGGGGAAGGAGACCCAGTACTTC. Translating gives CASSPLRGKETQYF.

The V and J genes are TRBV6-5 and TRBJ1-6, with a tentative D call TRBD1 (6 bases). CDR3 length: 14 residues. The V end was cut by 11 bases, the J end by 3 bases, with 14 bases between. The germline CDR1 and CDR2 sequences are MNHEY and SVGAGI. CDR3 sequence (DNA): TGTGCCTCCACGGGGGGCGTCTATAATTCACCCCTCCACTTT. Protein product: CASTGGVYNSPLHF.

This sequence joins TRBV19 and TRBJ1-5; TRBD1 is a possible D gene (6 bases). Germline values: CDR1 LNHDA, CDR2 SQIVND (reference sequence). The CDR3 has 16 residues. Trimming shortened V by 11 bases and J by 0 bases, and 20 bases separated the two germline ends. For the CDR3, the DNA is TGTGCCTCCTGGGGGACAACTACTTATAGCAATCAGCCCCAGCATTTT. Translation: CASWGTTTYSNQPQHF. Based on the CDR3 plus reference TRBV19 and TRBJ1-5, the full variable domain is DGGITQSPKYLFRKEGQNVTLSCEQNLNHDAMYWYRQDPGQGLRLIYYSQIVNDFQKGDIAEGYSVSREKKESFPLTVTSAQKNPTAFYLCASWGTTTYSNQPQHFGDGTRLSIL.

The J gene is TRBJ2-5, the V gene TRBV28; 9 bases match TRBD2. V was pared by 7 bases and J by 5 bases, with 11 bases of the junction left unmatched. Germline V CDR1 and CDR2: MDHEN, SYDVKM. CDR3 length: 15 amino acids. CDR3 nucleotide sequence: TGTGCCAGCACCACCCCGGGACTAGCACGGGAGACCCAGTACTTC. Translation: CASTTPGLARETQYF.

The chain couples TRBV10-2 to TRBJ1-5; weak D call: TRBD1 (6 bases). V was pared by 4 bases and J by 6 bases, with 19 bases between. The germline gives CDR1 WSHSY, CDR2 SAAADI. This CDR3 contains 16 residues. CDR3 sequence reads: CASSASGRGEGQPQHF. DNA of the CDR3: TGCGCCAGCAGTGCCTCGGGCAGGGGAGAAGGTCAGCCCCAGCATTTT.

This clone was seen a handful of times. In DNA, the CDR3 is TGCGCCAGCAGCTCCGTAGCGGGAGGTACAAATGAGCAGTTCTTC. Its translation: CASSSVAGGTNEQFF. The chain links TRBV5-1 to TRBJ2-1; 10 bases fit TRBD2. Germline values: CDR1 SGHRS, CDR2 YFSETQ. Trimming cost V 3 bases and J 7 bases; bases outside gene matches: 7. The CDR3 is 15 residues long. Combining the CDR3 with reference TRBV5-1 and TRBJ2-1 gives the whole variable domain KAGVTQTPRYLIKTRGQQVTLSCSPISGHRSVSWYQQTPGQGLQFLFEYFSETQRNKGNFPGRFSGRQFSNSRSEMNVSTLELGDSALYLCASSSVAGGTNEQFFGPGTRLTVL.

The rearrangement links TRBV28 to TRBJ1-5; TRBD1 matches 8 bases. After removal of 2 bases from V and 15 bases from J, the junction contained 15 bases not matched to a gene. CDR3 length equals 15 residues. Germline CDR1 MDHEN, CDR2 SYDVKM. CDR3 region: CASSLVSRGQGVRHF. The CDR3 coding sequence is TGTGCCAGCAGTTTAGTTTCCCGCGGACAGGGCGTAAGGCATTTT.

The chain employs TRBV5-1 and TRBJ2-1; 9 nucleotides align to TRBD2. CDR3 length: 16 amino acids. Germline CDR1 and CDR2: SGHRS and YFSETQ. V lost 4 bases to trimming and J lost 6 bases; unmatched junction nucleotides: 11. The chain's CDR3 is CASSGIAGEVGNEQFF. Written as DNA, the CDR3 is TGCGCCAGCAGCGGAATAGCGGGAGAAGTGGGCAATGAGCAGTTCTTC.

Here the CDR3 reads CAGRDSASSGYTF. In DNA form, the CDR3 reads TGTGCCGGCCGGGACAGCGCTTCGTCCGGCTACACCTTC. The chain couples TRBV19 to TRBJ1-2, with 7 bases lining up with TRBD1. This CDR3 spans 13 amino acids. V lost 11 bases and J lost 8; bases outside the gene matches: 14. Germline lookup yields CDR1 LNHDA and CDR2 SQIVND (reference sequence).

CDR3 sequence: CASSIREAGTEAFF. The CDR3 bases are TGCGCCAGCAGCATCAGGGAGGCGGGCACTGAAGCTTTCTTT. This chain joins TRBV5-1 and TRBJ1-1, with D possibly TRBD1 on 5 matching bases. The ends were cut back, 4 bases at V and 4 bases at J, with 14 bases in the middle. CDR1 is SGHRS, CDR2 YFSETQ, per germline. This CDR3 spans 14 amino acids.

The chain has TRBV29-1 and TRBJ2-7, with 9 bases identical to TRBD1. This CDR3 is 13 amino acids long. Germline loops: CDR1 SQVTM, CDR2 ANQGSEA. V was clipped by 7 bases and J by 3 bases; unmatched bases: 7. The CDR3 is CSALTGGIYEQYF. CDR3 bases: TGCAGCGCCCTGACAGGGGGAATCTACGAGCAGTACTTC.

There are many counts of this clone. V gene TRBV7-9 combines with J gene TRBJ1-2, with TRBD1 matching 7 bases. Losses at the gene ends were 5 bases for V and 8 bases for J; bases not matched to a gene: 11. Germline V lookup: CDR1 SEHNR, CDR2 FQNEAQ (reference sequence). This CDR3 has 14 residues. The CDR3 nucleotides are TGTGCCAGCAGCGTCGGGACAGCCCCGTGGGGCTACACCTTC. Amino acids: CASSVGTAPWGYTF.

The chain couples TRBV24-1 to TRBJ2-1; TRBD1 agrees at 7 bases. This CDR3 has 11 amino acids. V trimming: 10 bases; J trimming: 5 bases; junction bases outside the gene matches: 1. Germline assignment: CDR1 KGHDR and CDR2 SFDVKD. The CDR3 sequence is CATGQNNEQFF. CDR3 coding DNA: TGTGCCACGGGACAGAACAATGAGCAGTTCTTC.

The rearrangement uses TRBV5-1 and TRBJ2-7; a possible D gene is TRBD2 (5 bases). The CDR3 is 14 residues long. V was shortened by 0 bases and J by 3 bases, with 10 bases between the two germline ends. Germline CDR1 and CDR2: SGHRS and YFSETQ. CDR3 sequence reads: CASSLGLRGYEQYF. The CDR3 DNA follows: TGCGCCAGCAGCTTGGGCCTACGGGGCTACGAGCAGTACTTC.